A single sample gave rise to the 10 T cell receptor beta chains below, sequenced in a study of cytomegalovirus exposure and HLA in healthy donors. Here immunoSEQ multiplex PCR was the method, and the copy in TCRdb shows in-frame clones only, minus some. The sample shows 90,000 to 150,000 clones, 86% of them seen only once. Sequencing was performed on PBMCs. These receptor sequences come from a man aged 18 to 29 in good health and CMV-seronegative.

The CDR3 DNA follows: TGTGCCAGCTCTACAGGAAGAGCGGGAGGTCCGATTAAAACACTCACAGATACGCAGTATTTT. It yields the protein CASSTGRAGGPIKTLTDTQYF. The chain employs TRBV27 and TRBJ2-3; 9 nucleotides align to TRBD2. V shed 8 bases, J shed 2 bases, and the junction held 26 bases outside the gene matches. The germline V gene has CDR1 MNHEY and CDR2 SMNVEV (reference sequence). The CDR3 runs 21 residues.

The chain links TRBV29-1 to TRBJ1-1; 7 bases line up with TRBD1. This CDR3 has 13 residues. Germline V CDR1 and CDR2: SQVTM, ANQGSEA. The V gene end was trimmed by 6 bases and the J gene end by 0 bases; junction bases not matched to a gene: 4. The chain's CDR3 is CSVVRGLNTEAFF. In DNA, the CDR3 is TGCAGCGTGGTAAGGGGGCTGAACACTGAAGCTTTCTTT.

The J gene is TRBJ2-7, the V gene TRBV30; D is possibly TRBD1 (6 bases). The CDR3 totals 11 residues. With 2 bases removed from V and 6 bases from J, the gap between germline ends came to 8 bases. Germline CDR1 GTSNPN, CDR2 SVGIG (reference sequence). CDR3 DNA: TGTGCCTGGAGTTTAGGGGGCGAGCAGTACTTC. Amino acid sequence: CAWSLGGEQYF.

This clone was detected only a few times. CDR3 sequence: CASRDTHSNQPQHF. The CDR3 bases are TGTGCCAGCAGGGACACCCATAGCAATCAGCCCCAGCATTTT. The chain couples TRBV6-1 to TRBJ1-5, with D possibly matching TRBD1 (5 bases). The CDR3 consists of 14 residues. CDR1 and CDR2 from the germline V gene are MNHNS and SASEGT. V shed 6 bases and J shed 0 bases, with 9 bases lying between them.

The rearrangement joins TRBV7-2 to TRBJ2-2; 9 bases agree with TRBD2. The CDR3 has 17 amino acids. Germline CDR1 and CDR2: SGHTA and FQGNSA. V dropped 2 bases and J dropped 4; count of bases not matched to a gene: 8. The CDR3 here is CASSLQRLAGRTGELFF. As DNA, the CDR3 is TGTGCCAGCAGCTTACAACGGCTAGCGGGGCGCACCGGGGAGCTGTTTTTT.

This chain uses TRBV5-4 with TRBJ1-1, with D perhaps matching TRBD1 (5 bases). This CDR3 has 13 amino acids. Looked up from germline, CDR1 is SGHNT and CDR2 is YYREEE (reference sequence). The germline V and J ends were trimmed by 4 bases and 6 bases, with 13 bases remaining between them. CDR3 amino acids: CASSLQVNAEAFF. DNA for the CDR3: TGTGCCAGCAGCCTACAGGTCAATGCTGAAGCTTTCTTT.

The chain employs TRBV5-4 and TRBJ2-3; 8 bases fit TRBD1. The J segment lost 4 bases and the V segment lost 7 bases, leaving 11 bases of the junction unmatched. Per the germline V gene, CDR1 is SGHNT and CDR2 is YYREEE (reference sequence). The CDR3 length is 15 residues. CDR3 loop: CASHTGQGWADTQYF. The CDR3 DNA follows: TGTGCCAGCCATACCGGACAGGGATGGGCAGATACGCAGTATTTT.

This clone has just one count. The chain has TRBV7-7 and TRBJ2-5, with D possibly being TRBD1 (5 bases). This CDR3 spans 17 amino acids. V dropped 0 bases and J dropped 0 bases, with 14 bases sitting between them. From germline, CDR1 is SSHAT and CDR2 FNYEAQ (reference sequence). CDR3: CASSLALRAGNQETQYF. The DNA of the CDR3 is TGTGCCAGCAGCTTAGCGCTTCGGGCAGGGAACCAAGAGACCCAGTACTTC.

J is TRBJ2-1 and V is TRBV7-2; D uncertain. The length of the CDR3 is 13 residues. Germline loops: CDR1 SGHTA, CDR2 FQGNSA. Trimming cost V 3 bases and J 4 bases, with 7 bases left between them. The CDR3, as DNA: TGTGCCAGCAGCTTCGTGGAGTACAATGAGCAGTTCTTC. It yields the protein CASSFVEYNEQFF.

V is TRBV7-6 and J is TRBJ2-7; D perhaps matches TRBD2 (6 bases). Looked up from germline, CDR1 is SGHVS and CDR2 is FNYEAQ. Trimming stripped 3 bases from V and 0 bases from J, with 9 bases between. CDR3 size: 14 residues. Written as DNA, the CDR3 is TGTGCCAGCAGCTTGGACTACTCCTCCTACGAGCAGTACTTC. It translates to CASSLDYSSYEQYF. The complete variable domain, with remaining parts taken from reference TRBV7-6 and TRBJ2-7, reads GAGVSQSPRYKVTKRGQDVALRCDPISGHVSLYWYRQALGQGPEFLTYFNYEAQQDKSGLPNDRFSAERPEGSISTLTIQRTEQRDSAMYRCASSLDYSSYEQYFGPGTRLTVT.